These 27 T cell receptor beta chains originate from one sample sequenced in a study of CD8 T cells in Susac syndrome. A quantity of about 0.5 to 1 ug RNA underwent reverse transcription using random hexamers. MiXCR was run by TCRdb on the immunoSEQ multiplex PCR reads, yielding one entry per CDR3 protein. Of around 170,000 distinct CDR3 sequences listed, roughly 94% are singletons. The sequenced sample consisted of CD4+ T cells from PBMCs. These receptors were taken from a human donor in good health.

The table lists this clonotype with a count of one. One junction end does not reproduce the germline sequence, and a read error may be involved. This rearrangement joins TRBV7-9 to TRBJ2-4, with D perhaps given as TRBD1 or TRBD2 (5 bases each). Germline V gene lookup returns CDR1 SEHNR and CDR2 FQNEAQ (reference sequence). The CDR3 has 15 amino acids. The CDR3 here is CVSSPVGVSKNIQYF. CDR3 DNA: TGTGTCAGCAGCCCCGTGGGGGTTTCCAAAAACATTCAGTACTTC. The complete variable domain, with remaining parts taken from reference TRBV7-9 and TRBJ2-4, reads DTGVSQNPRHKITKRGQNVTFRCDPISEHNRLYWYRQTLGQGPEFLTYFQNEAQLEKSRLLSDRFSAERPKGSFSTLEIQRTEQGDSAMYLCVSSPVGVSKNIQYFGAGTRLSVL.

This chain uses TRBV7-9 with TRBJ1-4; TRBD1 matches 8 bases. V lost 0 bases and J lost 6; bases outside the gene matches: 15. The CDR3 runs to 19 residues. Germline V gives CDR1 SEHNR, CDR2 FQNEAQ (reference sequence). The CDR3 spells CASSLAGWTGPSRDEKLFF. The CDR3 region has the DNA TGTGCCAGCAGCTTAGCGGGCTGGACAGGGCCCTCAAGGGATGAAAAACTGTTTTTT.

The genes are TRBV18 and TRBJ2-2; D is unclear. This CDR3 is built from 15 residues. Germline V gives CDR1 KGHSH, CDR2 LQKENI. Trimming stripped 5 bases from V and 2 bases from J, with 12 bases between. CDR3 nucleotides: TGTGCCAGCTCATCACGGGCCACCAACACCGGGGAGCTGTTTTTT. It encodes CASSSRATNTGELFF.

J is TRBJ2-2 and V is TRBV4-2; 7 bases fit TRBD1. The CDR3 has 14 amino acids. After removal of 4 bases from V and 6 bases from J, the junction contained 5 bases not matched to a gene. Germline loops: CDR1 LGHNA, CDR2 YNFKEQ. CDR3 protein: CASSPPDRAGELFF. The CDR3 region has the DNA TGTGCCAGCAGCCCCCCCGACAGGGCCGGGGAGCTGTTTTTT.

This chain links TRBV3-1 with TRBJ1-4; D might be TRBD1 (6 bases). V dropped 1 base and J dropped 7 bases, with 13 bases sitting between them. CDR1 LGHDT and CDR2 YNNKEL come from the germline V gene (reference sequence). This CDR3 has 15 residues. This CDR3 is CASSQGFQGSEKLFF. In nucleotides, the CDR3 is TGTGCCAGCAGCCAAGGGTTCCAGGGGAGTGAAAAACTGTTTTTT.

The V gene is TRBV7-2, the J gene TRBJ2-1; 9 bases are shared with TRBD1. CDR1 SGHTA and CDR2 FQGNSA come from the germline V gene. The V segment lost 7 bases and the J segment 5 bases; nucleotides outside the gene matches: 6. The length of the CDR3 is 14 residues. The CDR3 DNA is TGTGCCAGCAAGCCTGGACAGGGGAACAATGAGCAGTTCTTC. Translated, it gives CASKPGQGNNEQFF.

The chain recombines TRBV19 with TRBJ2-7, with D unclear. This CDR3 spans 16 amino acids. Trimming removed 3 bases from V and 7 bases from J, with 22 bases in between. Germline V gene data show CDR1 as LNHDA and CDR2 as SQIVND (reference sequence). The CDR3 here is CASSITLTAGSFEQYF. The CDR3 nucleotides read TGTGCCAGTAGTATCACTCTTACGGCAGGCTCTTTTGAGCAGTACTTC.

The chain links TRBV7-9 to TRBJ1-1; 10 nucleotides match TRBD1. CDR3 length: 14 residues. Trimming took 5 bases from V and 4 from J; bases not matched to a gene: 4. Germline V gives CDR1 SEHNR, CDR2 FQNEAQ (reference sequence). CDR3 loop: CASSPRTGGTEAFF. CDR3 coding DNA: TGTGCCAGCAGCCCCCGGACAGGGGGCACTGAAGCTTTCTTT. Drawing the rest from reference TRBV7-9 and TRBJ1-1, the complete variable domain is DTGVSQNPRHKITKRGQNVTFRCDPISEHNRLYWYRQTLGQGPEFLTYFQNEAQLEKSRLLSDRFSAERPKGSFSTLEIQRTEQGDSAMYLCASSPRTGGTEAFFGQGTRLTVV.

This clonotype turned up a few times. V and J are TRBV6-5 and TRBJ2-7; no firm D call. This CDR3 has 15 residues. Germline values: CDR1 MNHEY, CDR2 SVGAGI. Trimming left V 5 bases short and J 3 bases short, with 17 bases between. The CDR3 sequence: CASSHDMQHNYEQYF. CDR3 coding DNA: TGTGCCAGCAGTCACGACATGCAGCACAACTACGAGCAGTACTTC.

The DNA of the CDR3 is TGTGCCAGCAGTGAAGGGGTAGGGGGTTGGGGCAATCAGCCCCAGCATTTT. Its protein is CASSEGVGGWGNQPQHF. The chain employs TRBV6-1 and TRBJ1-5; possibly TRBD1 for D (6 bases). This CDR3 contains 17 residues. Trimming stripped 1 base from V and 2 bases from J, with 15 bases between. CDR1 is MNHNS, CDR2 SASEGT, per germline.

This clonotype was seen once. The gene calls are TRBV19 and TRBJ1-5; unclear D gene. Between the trimmed V and J ends, which lost 0 bases and 1 base, there was a span of 7 bases. CDR1 and CDR2 (germline): LNHDA, SQIVND (reference sequence). The CDR3 consists of 15 residues. CDR3 loop: CASSIERRSNQPQHF. The CDR3 coding sequence is TGTGCCAGTAGTATAGAGAGGAGAAGCAATCAGCCCCAGCATTTT.

J is TRBJ2-2 and V is TRBV13, with D hard to call. V gave up 2 bases and J gave up 5 bases, with 0 bases separating them. Germline V gene sequence: CDR1 PRHDT, CDR2 FYEKMQ (reference sequence). The CDR3 is 11 residues long. The DNA for the CDR3 is TGTGCCAGCAGCTTAACCGGGGAGCTGTTTTTT. It translates to CASSLTGELFF.

The chain couples TRBV30 to TRBJ2-3, with no clear D. Between the trimmed V and J ends, which lost 2 bases and 6 bases, there was a span of 6 bases. In germline, CDR1 is GTSNPN, CDR2 SVGIG (reference sequence). The CDR3 length is 11 residues. DNA for the CDR3: TGTGCCTGGAGTCTTCGGGATACGCAGTATTTT. Translating gives CAWSLRDTQYF.

This chain links TRBV5-1 with TRBJ2-2, with D hard to call. This CDR3 has 14 amino acids. The V end was cut by 4 bases, the J end by 6 bases, with 13 bases between. Germline lookup yields CDR1 SGHRS and CDR2 YFSETQ. The CDR3 spells CASSLAPTAGELFF. CDR3 sequence (DNA): TGCGCCAGCAGCCTGGCTCCAACGGCCGGGGAGCTGTTTTTT.

The chain uses TRBV19 and TRBJ2-7; D uncertain. The V end lost 8 bases, the J end lost 3 bases, and 11 bases lay between the germline ends. Germline V lookup: CDR1 LNHDA, CDR2 SQIVND (reference sequence). The CDR3 loop spans 12 amino acids. Written as DNA, the CDR3 is TGTGCCAGTGGACCCCGGCACTACGAGCAGTACTTC. Translating gives CASGPRHYEQYF.

The rearrangement joins TRBV19 to TRBJ2-3; 10 nucleotides line up with TRBD2. There are 16 residues in the CDR3. The junction had 8 bases not matched to a gene; V was cut back by 4 bases and J by 4 bases. Germline-derived CDR1 and CDR2 are LNHDA and SQIVND (reference sequence). DNA for the CDR3: TGTGCCAGTAGTAGTCGGCTAGCGGGAGATCCAGATACGCAGTATTTT. Protein sequence: CASSSRLAGDPDTQYF.

The J gene is TRBJ2-6, the V gene TRBV2; D not resolved. Between the trimmed V and J ends, which lost 3 bases and 9 bases, there was a span of 3 bases. Germline assignment: CDR1 SNHLY and CDR2 FYNNEI. CDR3 length equals 11 residues. In DNA, the CDR3 is TGTGCCAGCAGTGACGTCAACGTCCTGACTTTC. As protein: CASSDVNVLTF.

The chain joins TRBV20-1 to TRBJ2-7; D is unclear. The V end lost 4 bases, the J end lost 4 bases, and 5 bases lay between the germline ends. Looked up from germline, CDR1 is DFQATT and CDR2 is SNEGSKA (reference sequence). The CDR3 totals 10 residues. The CDR3 here is CSATPYEQYF. The CDR3 bases are TGCAGTGCTACCCCTTACGAGCAGTACTTC.

This clonotype has a single count. The rearrangement uses TRBV29-1 and TRBJ1-5, with 7 bases lining up with TRBD1. The V gene end was trimmed by 5 bases and the J gene end by 2 bases; junction bases not matched to a gene: 6. The CDR3 sequence is 14 residues long. Germline-derived CDR1 and CDR2 are SQVTM and ANQGSEA. The CDR3 DNA is TGCAGCGTTACCGGGACAGCAGGCAATCAGCCCCAGCATTTT. This sequence encodes CSVTGTAGNQPQHF.

The chain combines TRBV30 with TRBJ1-1; no firm D call. Germline CDR1 and CDR2: GTSNPN and SVGIG (reference sequence). With 5 bases removed from V and 0 bases from J, the gap between germline ends came to 7 bases. This CDR3 has 12 residues. Written as DNA, the CDR3 is TGTGCCTGGTCAAAGGTGAACACTGAAGCTTTCTTT. Amino acid sequence: CAWSKVNTEAFF.

The V call is TRBV3-1, the J call TRBJ2-2; 9 nucleotides line up with TRBD1. V was clipped by 3 bases and J by 4 bases; unmatched bases: 6. In germline, CDR1 is LGHDT, CDR2 YNNKEL (reference sequence). The CDR3 covers 16 residues. Here the CDR3 reads CASSHPQGAGTGELFF. The CDR3 region has the DNA TGTGCCAGCAGCCACCCACAGGGGGCGGGCACCGGGGAGCTGTTTTTT.

The chain uses TRBV18 and TRBJ2-5, with D perhaps given as TRBD1 or TRBD2 (6 bases each). The germline V gene encodes CDR1 KGHSH and CDR2 LQKENI. The CDR3 has 14 residues. V lost 0 bases, J lost 5 bases, and 10 bases lay in between. The CDR3 protein is CASSPPGGIETQYF. The CDR3 DNA reads TGTGCCAGCTCACCACCGGGGGGCATTGAGACCCAGTACTTC.

CDR3 nucleotides: TGTGCCAGCAGCTCCGGACAGGGGAGCACAGATACGCAGTATTTT. Protein sequence: CASSSGQGSTDTQYF. The chain links TRBV7-9 to TRBJ2-3; TRBD1 matches 9 bases. CDR1 and CDR2 from the germline V gene are SEHNR and FQNEAQ (reference sequence). J gave up 0 bases and V 4 bases, and 2 bases lay outside the gene matches. This CDR3 spans 15 amino acids.

This sequence joins TRBV7-2 and TRBJ1-4; perhaps TRBD1 as D (5 bases). The CDR3 has 14 residues. Looked up from germline, CDR1 is SGHTA and CDR2 is FQGNSA. V was shortened by 5 bases and J by 5 bases, with 12 bases between the two germline ends. CDR3 residues: CASSRGSLNEKLFF. The CDR3 DNA follows: TGTGCCAGCAGCAGGGGCAGCCTGAATGAAAAACTGTTTTTT.

This rearrangement joins TRBV2 to TRBJ2-5; 8 nucleotides match TRBD1. Losses at the gene ends were 5 bases for V and 4 bases for J; bases not matched to a gene: 6. The CDR3 is 14 amino acids. CDR1 SNHLY and CDR2 FYNNEI come from the germline V gene. CDR3 DNA sequence: TGTGCCAGCAGTTACCAGGGGGCAAGAGAGACCCAGTACTTC. Encoded protein: CASSYQGARETQYF.

The J gene is TRBJ1-6, the V gene TRBV18; 9 positions agree with TRBD1. The CDR3 has 16 residues. Per germline, CDR1 KGHSH and CDR2 LQKENI. J was trimmed by 7 bases and V by 3 bases; bases with no gene match: 7. This chain's CDR3 is CASSPGQGRANSPLHF. The CDR3 DNA sequence: TGTGCCAGCTCACCGGGACAGGGTCGTGCCAATTCACCCCTCCACTTT.

This clonotype was detected once. This chain uses TRBV20-1 with TRBJ1-4; TRBD1 might be the D (6 bases). This CDR3 comprises 14 residues. Looked up from germline, CDR1 is DFQATT and CDR2 is SNEGSKA (reference sequence). With 0 bases removed from V and 5 bases from J, the gap between germline ends came to 10 bases. For the CDR3, the DNA is TGCAGTGCTAGAGATAATGGGGGCAATGAAAAACTGTTTTTT. Translation: CSARDNGGNEKLFF.